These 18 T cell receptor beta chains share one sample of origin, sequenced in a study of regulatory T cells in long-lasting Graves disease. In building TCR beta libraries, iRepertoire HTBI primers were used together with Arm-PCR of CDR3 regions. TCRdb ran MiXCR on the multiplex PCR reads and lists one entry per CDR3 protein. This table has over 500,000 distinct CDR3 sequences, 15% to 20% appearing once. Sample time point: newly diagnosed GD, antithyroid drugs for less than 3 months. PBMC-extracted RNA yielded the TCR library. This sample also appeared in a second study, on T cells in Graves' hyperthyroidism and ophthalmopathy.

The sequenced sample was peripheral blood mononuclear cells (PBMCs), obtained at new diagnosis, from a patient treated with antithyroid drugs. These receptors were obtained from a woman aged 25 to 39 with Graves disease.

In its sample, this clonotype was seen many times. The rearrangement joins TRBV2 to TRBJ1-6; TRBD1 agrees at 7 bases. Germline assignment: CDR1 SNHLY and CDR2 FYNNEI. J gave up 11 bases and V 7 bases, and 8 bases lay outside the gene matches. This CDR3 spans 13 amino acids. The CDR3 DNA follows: TGTGCCAGCACCTACAGGGGTGGGACACCCCTCCACTTT. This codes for CASTYRGGTPLHF.

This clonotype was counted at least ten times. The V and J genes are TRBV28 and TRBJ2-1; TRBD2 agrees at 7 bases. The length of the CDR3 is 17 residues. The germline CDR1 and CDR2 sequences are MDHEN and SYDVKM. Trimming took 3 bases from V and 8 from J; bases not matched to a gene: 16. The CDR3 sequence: CASSLLFEGGPKDEQFF. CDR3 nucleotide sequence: TGTGCCAGCAGTTTGCTCTTTGAGGGAGGGCCTAAGGATGAGCAGTTCTTC.

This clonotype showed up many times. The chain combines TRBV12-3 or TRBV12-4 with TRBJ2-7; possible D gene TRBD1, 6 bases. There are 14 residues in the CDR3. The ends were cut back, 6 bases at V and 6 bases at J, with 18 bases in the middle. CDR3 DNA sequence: TGTGCCAGCAGGACACAGGGACCCTCCCTCGAGCAGTACTTC. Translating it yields CASRTQGPSLEQYF.

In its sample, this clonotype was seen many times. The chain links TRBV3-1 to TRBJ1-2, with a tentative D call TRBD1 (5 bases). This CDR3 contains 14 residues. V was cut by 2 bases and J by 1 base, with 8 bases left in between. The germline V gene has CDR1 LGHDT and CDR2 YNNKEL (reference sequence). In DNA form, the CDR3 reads TGTGCCAGCAGCCAACCTGGACATAACTATGGCTACACCTTC. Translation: CASSQPGHNYGYTF.

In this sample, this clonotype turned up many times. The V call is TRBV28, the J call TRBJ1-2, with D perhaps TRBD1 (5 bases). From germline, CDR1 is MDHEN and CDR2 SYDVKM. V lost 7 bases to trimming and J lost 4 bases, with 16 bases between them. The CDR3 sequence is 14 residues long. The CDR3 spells CASKLPGPAYGYTF. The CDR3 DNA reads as TGTGCCAGCAAGCTTCCAGGGCCAGCCTATGGCTACACCTTC.

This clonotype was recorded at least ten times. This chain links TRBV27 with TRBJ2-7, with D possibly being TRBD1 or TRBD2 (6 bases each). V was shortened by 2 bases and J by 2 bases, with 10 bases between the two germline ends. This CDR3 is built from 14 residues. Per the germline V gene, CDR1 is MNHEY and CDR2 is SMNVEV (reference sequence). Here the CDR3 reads CASSLGQRAYEQYF. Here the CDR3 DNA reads TGTGCCAGCAGTTTAGGACAGCGGGCCTACGAGCAGTACTTC.

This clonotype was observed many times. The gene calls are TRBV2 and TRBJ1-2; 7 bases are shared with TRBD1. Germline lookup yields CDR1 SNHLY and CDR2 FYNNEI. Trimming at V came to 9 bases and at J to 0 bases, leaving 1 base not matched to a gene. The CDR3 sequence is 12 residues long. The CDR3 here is CASDRANYGYTF. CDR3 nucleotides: TGTGCCAGTGACAGGGCTAACTATGGCTACACCTTC.

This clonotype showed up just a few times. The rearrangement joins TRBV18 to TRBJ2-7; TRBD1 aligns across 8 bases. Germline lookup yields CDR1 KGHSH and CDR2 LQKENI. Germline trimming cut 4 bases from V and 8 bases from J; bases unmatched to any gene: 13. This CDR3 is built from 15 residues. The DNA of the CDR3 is TGTGCCAGCTCACAAAGTTTAGGACAGGGCGCTAAGCAGTACTTC. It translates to CASSQSLGQGAKQYF.

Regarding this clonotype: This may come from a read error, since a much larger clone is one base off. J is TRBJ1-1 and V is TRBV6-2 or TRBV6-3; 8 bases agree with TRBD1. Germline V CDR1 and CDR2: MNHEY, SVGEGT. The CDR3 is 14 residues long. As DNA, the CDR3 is TGTGCCGGCAGTGCCAGGGGGCTGGACACTGAAGCTTTCTTT. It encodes CAGSARGLDTEAFF.

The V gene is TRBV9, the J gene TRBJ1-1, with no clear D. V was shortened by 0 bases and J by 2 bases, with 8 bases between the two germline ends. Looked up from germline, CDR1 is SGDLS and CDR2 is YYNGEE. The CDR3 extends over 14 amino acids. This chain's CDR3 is CASSVAHLNTEAFF. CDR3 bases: TGTGCCAGCAGCGTAGCTCACTTAAACACTGAAGCTTTCTTT.

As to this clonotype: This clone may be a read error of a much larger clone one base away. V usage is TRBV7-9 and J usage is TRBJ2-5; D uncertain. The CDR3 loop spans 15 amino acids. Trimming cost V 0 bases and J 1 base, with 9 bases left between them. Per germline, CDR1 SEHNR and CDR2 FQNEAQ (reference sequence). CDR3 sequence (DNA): TGTGCCAGCAGCTTAGCGACCGCTTTCCAAGAGACCCAGTACTTC. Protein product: CASSLATAFQETQYF. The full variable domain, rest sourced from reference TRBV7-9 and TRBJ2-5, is DTGVSQNPRHKITKRGQNVTFRCDPISEHNRLYWYRQTLGQGPEFLTYFQNEAQLEKSRLLSDRFSAERPKGSFSTLEIQRTEQGDSAMYLCASSLATAFQETQYFGPGTRLLVL.

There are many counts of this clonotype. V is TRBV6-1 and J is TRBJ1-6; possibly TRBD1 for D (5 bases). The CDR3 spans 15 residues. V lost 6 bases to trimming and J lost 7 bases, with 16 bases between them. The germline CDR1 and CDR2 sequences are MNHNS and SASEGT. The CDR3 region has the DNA TGTGCCAGCAGCATTACAGGCGCAGGGAATTCACCCCTCCACTTT. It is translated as CASSITGAGNSPLHF.

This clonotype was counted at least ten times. The CDR3 loop is CASSHTPGVSEQFF. The CDR3 nucleotides are TGTGCCAGCAGTCACACGCCTGGGGTTTCTGAGCAGTTCTTC. The rearrangement links TRBV12-3 or TRBV12-4 to TRBJ2-1; D ambiguous. This CDR3 region has 14 residues. V shed 5 bases and J shed 9 bases, with 17 bases lying between them.

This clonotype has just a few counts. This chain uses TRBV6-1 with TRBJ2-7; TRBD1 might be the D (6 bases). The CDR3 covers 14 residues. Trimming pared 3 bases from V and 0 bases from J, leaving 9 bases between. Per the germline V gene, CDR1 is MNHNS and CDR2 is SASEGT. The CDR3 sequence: CASSDRGASYEQYF. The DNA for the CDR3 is TGTGCCAGCAGTGACAGGGGCGCCTCCTACGAGCAGTACTTC.

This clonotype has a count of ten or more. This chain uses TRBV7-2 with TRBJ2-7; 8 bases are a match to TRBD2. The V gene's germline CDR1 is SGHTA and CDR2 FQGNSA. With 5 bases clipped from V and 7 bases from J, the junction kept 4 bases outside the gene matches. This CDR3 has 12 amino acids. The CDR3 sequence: CASSILAGEQYF. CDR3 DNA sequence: TGTGCCAGCAGCATTCTAGCGGGTGAGCAGTACTTC.

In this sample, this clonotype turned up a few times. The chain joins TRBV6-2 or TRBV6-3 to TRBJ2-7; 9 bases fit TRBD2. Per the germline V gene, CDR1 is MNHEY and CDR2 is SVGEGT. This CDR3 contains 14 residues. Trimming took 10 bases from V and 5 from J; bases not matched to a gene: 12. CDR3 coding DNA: TGTGCCACCCGAGGTAGCGGGAGCAGGGACGAGCAGTACTTC. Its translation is CATRGSGSRDEQYF.

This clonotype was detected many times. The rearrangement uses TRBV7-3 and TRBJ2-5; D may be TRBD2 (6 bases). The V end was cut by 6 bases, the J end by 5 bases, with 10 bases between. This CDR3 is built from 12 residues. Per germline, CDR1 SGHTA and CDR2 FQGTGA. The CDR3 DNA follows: TGTGCCAGCAGGTTGGCGGGGGAGACCCAGTACTTC. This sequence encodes CASRLAGETQYF.

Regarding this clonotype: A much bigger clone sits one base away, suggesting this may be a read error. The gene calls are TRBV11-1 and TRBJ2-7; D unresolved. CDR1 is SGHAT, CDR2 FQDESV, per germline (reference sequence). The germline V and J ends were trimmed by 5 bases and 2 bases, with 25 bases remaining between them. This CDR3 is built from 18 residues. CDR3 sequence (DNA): TGTGCCAGCAGCCGGGCCTCCGTAGGGTTGTCCCCGCCCTACGAGCAGTACTTC. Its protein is CASSRASVGLSPPYEQYF.